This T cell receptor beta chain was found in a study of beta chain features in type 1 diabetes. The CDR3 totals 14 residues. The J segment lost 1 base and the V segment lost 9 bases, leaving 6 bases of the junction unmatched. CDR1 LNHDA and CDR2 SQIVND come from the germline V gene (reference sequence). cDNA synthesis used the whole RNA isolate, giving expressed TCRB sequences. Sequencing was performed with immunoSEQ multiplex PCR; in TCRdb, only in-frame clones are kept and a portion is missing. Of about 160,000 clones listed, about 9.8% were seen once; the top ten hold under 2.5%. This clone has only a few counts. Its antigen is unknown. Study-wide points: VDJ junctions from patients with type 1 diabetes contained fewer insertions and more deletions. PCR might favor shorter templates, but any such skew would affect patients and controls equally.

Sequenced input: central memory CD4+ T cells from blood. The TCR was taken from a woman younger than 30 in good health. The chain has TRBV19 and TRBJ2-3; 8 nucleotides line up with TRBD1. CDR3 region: CASDRGTGTDTQYF. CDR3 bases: TGTGCCAGCGACAGGGGAACGGGCACAGATACGCAGTATTTT.